This record looks at one TCR beta chain sequence and its context. The record originates from a study of blood T cell repertoires in COVID-19. Turning to the study itself: The cDNA or gDNA used as material had been derived from T cells, B-cell-depleted T cells, or PBMCs.

Authors' processing steps: Reference gene primers were amplified, and this amplification served to estimate nucleated cell counts. Libraries were prepared by immunoSEQ multiplex PCR; TCRdb keeps only in-frame clonotypes and omits some of them. From that table come the V and J calls and clone size; the DNA was used to work out D and trimming. The repertoire holds some 180,000 clones, with roughly 86% as singletons. V shed 3 bases and J shed 0 bases, with 9 bases lying between them. The germline gives CDR1 DFQATT, CDR2 SNEGSKA (reference sequence). The CDR3 runs to 14 residues. The chain is built from TRBV20-1 and TRBJ2-1, with D perhaps matching TRBD2 (5 bases). This clonotype was sampled from a woman over 75 with COVID-19, enrolled during active disease. Input material: peripheral blood. The CDR3, as DNA: TGCAGTGCTAGTCGGGGAAGCTCCTACAATGAGCAGTTCTTC. Protein sequence: CSASRGSSYNEQFF.